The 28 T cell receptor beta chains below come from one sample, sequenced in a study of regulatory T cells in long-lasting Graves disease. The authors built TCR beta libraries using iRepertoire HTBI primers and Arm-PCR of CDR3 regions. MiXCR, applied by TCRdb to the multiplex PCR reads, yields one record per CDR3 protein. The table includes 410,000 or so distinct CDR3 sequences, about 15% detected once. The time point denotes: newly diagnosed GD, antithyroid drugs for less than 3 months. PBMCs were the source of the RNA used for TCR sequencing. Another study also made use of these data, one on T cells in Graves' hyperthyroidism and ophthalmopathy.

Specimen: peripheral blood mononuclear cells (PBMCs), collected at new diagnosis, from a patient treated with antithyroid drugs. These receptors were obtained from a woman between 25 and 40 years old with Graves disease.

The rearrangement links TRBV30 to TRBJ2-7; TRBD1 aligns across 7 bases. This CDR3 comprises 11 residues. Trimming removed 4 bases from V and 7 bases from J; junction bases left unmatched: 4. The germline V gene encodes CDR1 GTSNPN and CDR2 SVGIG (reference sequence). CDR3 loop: CAWNLQGEQYF. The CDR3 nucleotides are TGTGCCTGGAACCTACAGGGGGAGCAGTACTTC.

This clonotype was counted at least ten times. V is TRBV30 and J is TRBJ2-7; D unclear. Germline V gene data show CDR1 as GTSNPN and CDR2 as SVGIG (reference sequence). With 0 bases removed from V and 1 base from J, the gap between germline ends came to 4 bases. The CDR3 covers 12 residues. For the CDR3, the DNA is TGTGCCTGGAGTGTGCTTTCCTACGAGCAGTACTTC. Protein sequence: CAWSVLSYEQYF.

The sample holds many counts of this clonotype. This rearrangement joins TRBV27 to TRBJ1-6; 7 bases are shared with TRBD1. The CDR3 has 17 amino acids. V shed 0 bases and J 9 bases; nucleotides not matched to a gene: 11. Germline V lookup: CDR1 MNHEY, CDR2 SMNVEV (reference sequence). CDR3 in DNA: TGTGCCAGCAGTTTATCACCTGTGGGGACAGTCTCTTCACCCCTCCACTTT. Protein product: CASSLSPVGTVSSPLHF.

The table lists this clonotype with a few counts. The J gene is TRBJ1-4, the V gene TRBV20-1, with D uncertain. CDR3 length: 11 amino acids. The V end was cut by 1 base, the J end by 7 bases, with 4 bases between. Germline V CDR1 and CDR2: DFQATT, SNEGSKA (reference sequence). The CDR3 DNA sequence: TGCAGTGCTAGAGGTCCTGAAAAACTGTTTTTT. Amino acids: CSARGPEKLFF.

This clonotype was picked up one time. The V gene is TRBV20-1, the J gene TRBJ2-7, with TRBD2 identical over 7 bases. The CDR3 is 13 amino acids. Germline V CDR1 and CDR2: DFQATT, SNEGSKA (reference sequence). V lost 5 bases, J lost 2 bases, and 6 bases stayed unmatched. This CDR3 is CSARWGRAYEQYF. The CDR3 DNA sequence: TGCAGTGCTCGTTGGGGGAGGGCCTACGAGCAGTACTTC.

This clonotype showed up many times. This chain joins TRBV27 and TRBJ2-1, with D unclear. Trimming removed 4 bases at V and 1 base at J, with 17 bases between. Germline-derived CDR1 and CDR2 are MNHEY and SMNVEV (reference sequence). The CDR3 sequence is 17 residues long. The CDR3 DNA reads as TGTGCCAGCAGTTCGAACCGACTCGACGGTTCCTACAATGAGCAGTTCTTC. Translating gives CASSSNRLDGSYNEQFF.

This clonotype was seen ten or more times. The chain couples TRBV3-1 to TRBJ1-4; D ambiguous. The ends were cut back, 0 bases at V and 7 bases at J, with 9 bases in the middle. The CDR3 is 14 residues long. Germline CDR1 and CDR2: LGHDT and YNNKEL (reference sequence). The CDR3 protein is CASSQEDHFEKLFF. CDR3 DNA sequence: TGTGCCAGCAGCCAAGAAGATCACTTTGAAAAACTGTTTTTT.

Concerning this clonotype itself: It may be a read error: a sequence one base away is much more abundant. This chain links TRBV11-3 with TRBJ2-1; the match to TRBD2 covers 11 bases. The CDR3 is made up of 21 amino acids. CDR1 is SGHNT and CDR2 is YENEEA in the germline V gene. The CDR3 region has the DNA TGTGTCAGCAGCTTAGATCGGGCCCTACAGGGGAAACTAGCGGGAGACAATGAGCAGTTCTTC. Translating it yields CVSSLDRALQGKLAGDNEQFF. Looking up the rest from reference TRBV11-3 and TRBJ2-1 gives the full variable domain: EAGVVQSPRYKIIEKKQPVAFWCNPISGHNTLYWYLQNLGQGPELLIRYENEEAVDDSQLPKDRFSAERLKGVDSTLKIQPAELGDSAVYLCVSSLDRALQGKLAGDNEQFFGPGTRLTVL.

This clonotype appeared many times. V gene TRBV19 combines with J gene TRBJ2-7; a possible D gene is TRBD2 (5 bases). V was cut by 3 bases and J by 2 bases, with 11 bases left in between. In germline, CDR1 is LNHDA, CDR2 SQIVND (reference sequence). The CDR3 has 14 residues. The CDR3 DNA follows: TGTGCCAGTAGTATTCTCGCCGGGACCTACGAGCAGTACTTC. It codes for CASSILAGTYEQYF.

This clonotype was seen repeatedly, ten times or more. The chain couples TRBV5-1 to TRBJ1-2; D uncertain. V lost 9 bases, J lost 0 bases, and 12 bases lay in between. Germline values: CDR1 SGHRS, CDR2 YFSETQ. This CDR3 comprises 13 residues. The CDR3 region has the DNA TGCGCCACCTCCGCCAAAGCTAACTATGGCTACACCTTC. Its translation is CATSAKANYGYTF.

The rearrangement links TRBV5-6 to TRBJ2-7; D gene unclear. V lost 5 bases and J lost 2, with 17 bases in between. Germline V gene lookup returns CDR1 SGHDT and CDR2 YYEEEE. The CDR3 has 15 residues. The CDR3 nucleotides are TGTGCCAGCAGTCACCCATCGAAAGCCGCCTACGAGCAGTACTTC. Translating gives CASSHPSKAAYEQYF.

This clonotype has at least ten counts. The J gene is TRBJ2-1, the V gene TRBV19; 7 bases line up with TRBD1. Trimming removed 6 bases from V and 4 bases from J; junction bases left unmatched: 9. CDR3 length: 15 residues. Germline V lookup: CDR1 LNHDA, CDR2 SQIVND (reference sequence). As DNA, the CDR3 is TGTGCCAGTAGCGGAGGACAGGTCGGGTACAATGAGCAGTTCTTC. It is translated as CASSGGQVGYNEQFF.

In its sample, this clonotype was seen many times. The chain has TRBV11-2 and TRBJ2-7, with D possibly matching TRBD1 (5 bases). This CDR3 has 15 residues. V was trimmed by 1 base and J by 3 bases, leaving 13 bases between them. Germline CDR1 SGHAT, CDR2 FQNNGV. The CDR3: CASSLVVQGSYEQYF. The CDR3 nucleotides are TGTGCCAGCAGCTTAGTTGTGCAGGGAAGCTACGAGCAGTACTTC.

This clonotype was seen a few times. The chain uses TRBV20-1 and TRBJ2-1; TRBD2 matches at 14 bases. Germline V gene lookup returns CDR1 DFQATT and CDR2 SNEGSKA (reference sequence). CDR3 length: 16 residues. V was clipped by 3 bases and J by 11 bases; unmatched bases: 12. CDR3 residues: CSAREEGTSGRSQQFF. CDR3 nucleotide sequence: TGCAGTGCTAGGGAGGAGGGGACTAGCGGGAGAAGTCAGCAGTTCTTC.

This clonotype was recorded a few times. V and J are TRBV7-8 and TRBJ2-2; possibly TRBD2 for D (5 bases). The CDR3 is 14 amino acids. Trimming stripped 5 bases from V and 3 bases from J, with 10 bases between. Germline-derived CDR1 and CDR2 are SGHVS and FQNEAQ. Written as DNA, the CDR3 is TGTGCCAGCAGCGCTGGACTCGACACCGGGGAGCTGTTTTTT. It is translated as CASSAGLDTGELFF.

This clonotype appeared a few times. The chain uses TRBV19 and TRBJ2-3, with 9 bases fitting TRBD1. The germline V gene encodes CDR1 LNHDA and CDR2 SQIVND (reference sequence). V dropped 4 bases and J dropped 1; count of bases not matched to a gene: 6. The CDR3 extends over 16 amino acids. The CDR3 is CASSKSRDRGTDTQYF. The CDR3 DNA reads TGTGCCAGTAGTAAATCCCGGGACAGGGGCACAGATACGCAGTATTTT.

DNA of the CDR3: TGCAGTGCTTGGGGACAGGGAGACACAGATACGCAGTATTTT. Translated: CSAWGQGDTDTQYF. This chain connects TRBV20-1 to TRBJ2-3; 9 bases align to TRBD1. V gave up 5 bases and J gave up 2 bases; unmatched junction bases: 5. CDR3 length equals 14 residues. Germline-derived CDR1 and CDR2 are DFQATT and SNEGSKA (reference sequence).

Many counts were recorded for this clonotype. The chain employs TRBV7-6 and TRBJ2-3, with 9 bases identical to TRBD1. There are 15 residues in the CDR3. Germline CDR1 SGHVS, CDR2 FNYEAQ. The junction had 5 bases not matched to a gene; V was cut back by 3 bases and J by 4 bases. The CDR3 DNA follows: TGTGCCAGCAGCTTCGGGACAGGGACCGCAGATACGCAGTATTTT. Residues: CASSFGTGTADTQYF.

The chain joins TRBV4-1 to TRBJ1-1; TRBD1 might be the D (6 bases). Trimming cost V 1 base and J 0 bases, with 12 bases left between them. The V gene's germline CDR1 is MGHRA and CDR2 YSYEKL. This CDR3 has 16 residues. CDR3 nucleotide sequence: TGCGCCAGCAGCCAAGTTCTCCGGGGGCTGAACACTGAAGCTTTCTTT. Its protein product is CASSQVLRGLNTEAFF.

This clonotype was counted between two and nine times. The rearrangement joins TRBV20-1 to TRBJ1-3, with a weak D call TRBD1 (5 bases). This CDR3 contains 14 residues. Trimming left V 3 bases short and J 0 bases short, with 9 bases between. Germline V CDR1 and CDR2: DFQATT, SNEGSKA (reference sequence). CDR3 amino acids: CSASFGASGNTIYF. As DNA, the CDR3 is TGCAGTGCTAGTTTCGGGGCCTCTGGAAACACCATATATTTT.

The CDR3 reads CAIRGTSGSQDTQYF. The CDR3 region has the DNA TGTGCCATCAGAGGGACTAGCGGGAGCCAAGATACGCAGTATTTT. V and J are TRBV10-3 and TRBJ2-3; 14 positions agree with TRBD2. CDR1 is ENHRY and CDR2 is SYGVKD in the germline V gene. There are 15 residues in the CDR3. V lost 6 bases and J lost 5; bases outside the gene matches: 4.

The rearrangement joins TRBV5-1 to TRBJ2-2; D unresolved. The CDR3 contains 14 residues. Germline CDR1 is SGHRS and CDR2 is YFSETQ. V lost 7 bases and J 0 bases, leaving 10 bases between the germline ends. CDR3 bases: TGCGCCAGCGGCTATGGCTCGAACACCGGGGAGCTGTTTTTT. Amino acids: CASGYGSNTGELFF.

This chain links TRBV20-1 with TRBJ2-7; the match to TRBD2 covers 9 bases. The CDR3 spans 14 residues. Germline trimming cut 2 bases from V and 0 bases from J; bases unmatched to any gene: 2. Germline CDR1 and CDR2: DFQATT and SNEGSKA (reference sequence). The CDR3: CSARLAGSSYEQYF. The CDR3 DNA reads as TGCAGTGCTAGACTAGCGGGAAGCTCCTACGAGCAGTACTTC.

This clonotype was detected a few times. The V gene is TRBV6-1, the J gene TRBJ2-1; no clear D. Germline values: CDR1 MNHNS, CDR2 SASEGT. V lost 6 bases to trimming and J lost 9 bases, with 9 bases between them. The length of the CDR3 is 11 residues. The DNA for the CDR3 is TGTGCCAGCAGGACCGCGAGTGAGCAGTTCTTC. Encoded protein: CASRTASEQFF.

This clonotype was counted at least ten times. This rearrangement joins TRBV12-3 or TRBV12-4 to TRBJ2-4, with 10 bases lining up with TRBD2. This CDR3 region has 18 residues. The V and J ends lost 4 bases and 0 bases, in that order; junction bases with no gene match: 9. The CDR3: CASSYTGTSVIAKNIQYF. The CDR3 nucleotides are TGTGCCAGCAGTTATACCGGGACTAGCGTTATAGCCAAAAACATTCAGTACTTC.

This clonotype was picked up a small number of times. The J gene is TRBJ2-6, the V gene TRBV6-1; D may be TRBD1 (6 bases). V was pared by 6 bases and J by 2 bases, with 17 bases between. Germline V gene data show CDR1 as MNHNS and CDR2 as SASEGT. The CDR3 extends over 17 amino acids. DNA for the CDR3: TGTGCCAGCAGGGGGGCCGGACAGACTCCTGGGGCCAACGTCCTGACTTTC. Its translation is CASRGAGQTPGANVLTF.

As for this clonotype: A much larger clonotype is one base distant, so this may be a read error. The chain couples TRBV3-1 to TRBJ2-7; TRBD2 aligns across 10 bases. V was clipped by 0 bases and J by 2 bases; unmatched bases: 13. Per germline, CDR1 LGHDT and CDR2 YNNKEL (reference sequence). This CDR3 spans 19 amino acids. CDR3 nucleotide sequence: TGTGCCAGCAGCCAAGATGGGGCTAGCGGGAGCTCTGAGGCCTACGAGCAGTACTTC. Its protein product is CASSQDGASGSSEAYEQYF.

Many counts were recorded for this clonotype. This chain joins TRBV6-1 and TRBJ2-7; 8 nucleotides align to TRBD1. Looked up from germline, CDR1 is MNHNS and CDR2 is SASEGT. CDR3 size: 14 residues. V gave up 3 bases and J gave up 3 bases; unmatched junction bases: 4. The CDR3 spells CASSEGGQVYEQYF. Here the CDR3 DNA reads TGTGCCAGCAGTGAGGGGGGACAGGTCTACGAGCAGTACTTC.